The rows below give T cell receptor beta chains drawn from one sample of a study of PD-1 blockade in classical Hodgkin lymphoma. Assay: immunoSEQ multiplex PCR; the TCRdb copy retains only in-frame clones and omits some. The sample consists of over 20,000 clones, 75% to 85% of them appearing once. The sample in question was peripheral blood mononuclear cells (PBMCs), obtained before the second cycle of nivolumab. Receptor source: a human donor with classical Hodgkin lymphoma. CDR3s include the opening cysteine and the closing phenylalanine or tryptophan. D genes are given only for firm matches. Some rows mark clone size as missing; the rest say once, few, many or name a class of expanded clone.

len,j_gene,d_gene,abundance,v_gene,CDR3aa,CDR3nt
13,TRBJ2-7,-,few,TRBV6-1,CASSPGVAYEQYF,TGTGCCAGCAGCCCGGGGGTTGCCTACGAGCAGTACTTC
13,TRBJ2-1,TRBD1,few,TRBV6-1,CASSPQGAREQFF,TGTGCCAGCAGTCCGCAGGGGGCACGAGAGCAGTTCTTC
15,TRBJ1-3,-,few,TRBV7-9,CASSPPGISGNTIYF,TGTGCCAGCAGCCCGCCCGGGATATCTGGAAACACCATATATTTT
14,TRBJ2-4,-,-,TRBV5-5,CASSLGGPKNIQYF,TGTGCCAGCAGCTTGGGGGGGCCGAAAAACATTCAGTACTTC
14,TRBJ2-2,TRBD1,-,TRBV6-5,CASSLQGAIGELFF,TGTGCCAGCAGTTTACAGGGGGCTATCGGGGAGCTGTTTTTT
14,TRBJ1-1,-,-,TRBV6-5,CASSYATDTPEAFF,TGTGCCAGCAGTTACGCAACGGACACCCCCGAAGCTTTCTTT
16,TRBJ1-5,-,-,TRBV4-2,CASSQDLAATDQPQHF,TGTGCCAGCAGCCAAGATTTGGCAGCCACCGATCAGCCCCAGCATTTT
11,TRBJ1-2,-,-,TRBV7-9,CASSLADGYTF,TGTGCCAGCAGCTTAGCAGATGGCTACACCTTC
18,TRBJ2-2,TRBD2,once,TRBV13,CASSLRTSGVSSAGELFF,TGTGCCAGCAGCTTACGGACTAGCGGGGTTTCCTCCGCCGGGGAGCTGTTTTTT
14,TRBJ1-1,-,once,TRBV11-2,CASSLIQGNTEAFF,TGTGCCAGCAGCTTAATACAGGGCAACACTGAAGCTTTCTTT
15,TRBJ1-1,-,-,TRBV29-1,CSVEDVSRRNTEAFF,TGCAGCGTTGAAGATGTTAGCAGAAGGAACACTGAAGCTTTCTTT
13,TRBJ2-3,TRBD1,-,TRBV9,CASGDRETDTQYF,TGTGCCAGCGGGGACAGGGAGACAGATACGCAGTATTTT
10,TRBJ2-7,-,few,TRBV6-1,CASRSHEQYF,TGTGCCAGCAGGTCCCACGAGCAGTACTTC
11,TRBJ2-7,-,-,TRBV6-5,CASGTDYEQYF,TGTGCCAGCGGGACGGACTACGAGCAGTACTTC